The 24 T cell receptor beta chains below were found in one sample sequenced in a study of cytomegalovirus exposure and HLA in healthy donors. Some clones are missing from TCRdb's copy, which holds only in-frame ones; the method was immunoSEQ multiplex PCR. Seen here are under 400,000 clones, just over 85% observed once, and the top ten hold 0.8% to 0.85%. The sequenced sample was PBMCs. These receptors originate from a woman younger than 35 in good health and CMV-seronegative.

The rearrangement links TRBV19 to TRBJ1-1; the match to TRBD1 covers 8 bases. After removal of 8 bases from V and 5 bases from J, the junction contained 10 bases not matched to a gene. Germline CDR1 reads LNHDA; CDR2 reads SQIVND (reference sequence). The CDR3 runs to 14 residues. Here the CDR3 DNA reads TGTGCCAGTTCTTTCACAGGGGGGGGTACTGAAGCTTTCTTT. This translates into CASSFTGGGTEAFF.

This clone was seen only a few times. The chain recombines TRBV28 with TRBJ2-7; D not resolved. The germline V gene has CDR1 MDHEN and CDR2 SYDVKM. Trimming pared 3 bases from V and 3 bases from J, leaving 9 bases between. This CDR3 has 13 residues. The CDR3 DNA is TGTGCCAGCAGTTTGCTCCGGGTCTACGAGCAGTACTTC. Translation: CASSLLRVYEQYF.

The chain couples TRBV2 to TRBJ1-2, with TRBD1 matching over 8 bases. This CDR3 contains 15 residues. The V segment lost 0 bases and the J segment 3 bases; nucleotides outside the gene matches: 3. Germline V CDR1 and CDR2: SNHLY, FYNNEI. CDR3 DNA: TGTGCCAGCAGTGAAGCCGGCAGGGGGCACTATGGCTACACCTTC. Encoded protein: CASSEAGRGHYGYTF.

V usage is TRBV6-6 and J usage is TRBJ1-1, with D maybe TRBD1 (6 bases). The CDR3 contains 13 residues. Germline assignment: CDR1 MNHNY and CDR2 SVGAGI (reference sequence). V was cut by 7 bases and J by 4 bases, with 13 bases left in between. CDR3 residues: CASTSGGLTEAFF. The CDR3 nucleotides read TGTGCCAGCACCTCCGGGGGGCTCACTGAAGCTTTCTTT.

The chain links TRBV27 to TRBJ1-1; 8 bases agree with TRBD1. Germline lookup yields CDR1 MNHEY and CDR2 SMNVEV (reference sequence). V lost 7 bases and J lost 3; bases outside the gene matches: 4. CDR3 length: 13 amino acids. CDR3 amino acids: CASTGQGDTEAFF. As DNA, the CDR3 is TGTGCCAGCACCGGACAGGGCGACACTGAAGCTTTCTTT.

This chain connects TRBV7-9 to TRBJ1-4; the D gene is possibly TRBD1 (6 bases). Germline V gene sequence: CDR1 SEHNR, CDR2 FQNEAQ (reference sequence). CDR3 length equals 17 residues. V was trimmed by 4 bases and J by 6 bases, leaving 21 bases between them. The CDR3 is CASSSDHTGPGYEKLFF. The CDR3 nucleotides read TGTGCCAGCAGCTCCGACCACACAGGGCCGGGGTATGAAAAACTGTTTTTT.

The CDR3 is CASSETPDGSSYNSPLHF. DNA for the CDR3: TGTGCCAGCAGTGAAACCCCGGACGGGAGCTCCTATAATTCACCCCTCCACTTT. The rearrangement links TRBV6-1 to TRBJ1-6, with D unresolved. Germline CDR1 MNHNS, CDR2 SASEGT. The CDR3 has 18 amino acids. Trimming took off 2 bases at V and 0 bases at J, with 14 bases between the two ends.

The V call is TRBV7-6, the J call TRBJ1-2; D gene uncertain. The CDR3 spans 15 residues. Trimming pared 0 bases from V and 8 bases from J, leaving 16 bases between. Germline CDR1 is SGHVS and CDR2 is FNYEAQ. DNA for the CDR3: TGTGCCAGCAGCTTAGCCCCAACGGTCAACCTGGGCTACACCTTC. Its translation is CASSLAPTVNLGYTF.

The rearrangement joins TRBV29-1 to TRBJ1-1, with D maybe TRBD1 (5 bases). The CDR3 is made up of 13 amino acids. Deletions cut 6 bases from V and 1 base from J, with 12 bases between. Germline lookup yields CDR1 SQVTM and CDR2 ANQGSEA. The CDR3 DNA sequence: TGCAGCGTAAGTACGACAGCGAACACTGAAGCTTTCTTT. It yields the protein CSVSTTANTEAFF.

The chain couples TRBV7-8 to TRBJ1-2; perhaps TRBD1 as D (5 bases). The CDR3 loop spans 16 amino acids. Germline V lookup: CDR1 SGHVS, CDR2 FQNEAQ. Trimming pared 1 base from V and 1 base from J, leaving 13 bases between. CDR3 nucleotides: TGTGCCAGCAGCTTAGATATAGGGGACTATAACTATGGCTACACCTTC. Translated: CASSLDIGDYNYGYTF.

The gene calls are TRBV28 and TRBJ2-3, with TRBD2 matching over 9 bases. V was pared by 5 bases and J by 8 bases, with 14 bases of the junction left unmatched. CDR3 length: 16 amino acids. The germline V gene encodes CDR1 MDHEN and CDR2 SYDVKM. The CDR3 region is CASSPWGSSGAGTQYF. CDR3 bases: TGTGCCAGCAGTCCCTGGGGCTCTAGCGGGGCCGGTACGCAGTATTTT.

V and J are TRBV6-1 and TRBJ2-1, with D perhaps TRBD2 (7 bases). The CDR3 length is 15 residues. The germline CDR1 and CDR2 sequences are MNHNS and SASEGT. V was cut by 4 bases and J by 6 bases, with 16 bases left in between. DNA of the CDR3: TGTGCCAGCAGTGGCCACCCGGGGGGCCGCAATGAGCAGTTCTTC. Translating it yields CASSGHPGGRNEQFF.

The V and J genes are TRBV9 and TRBJ1-2; 12 nucleotides line up with TRBD1. Germline V gene sequence: CDR1 SGDLS, CDR2 YYNGEE. The CDR3 consists of 17 residues. The J segment lost 5 bases and the V segment lost 5 bases, leaving 13 bases of the junction unmatched. This chain's CDR3 is CASSGSGQGAAGYGYTF. CDR3 nucleotide sequence: TGTGCCAGCAGTGGCTCGGGACAGGGGGCGGCAGGGTATGGCTACACCTTC. Full variable domain (outside the CDR3, taken from reference TRBV9 and TRBJ1-2): DSGVTQTPKHLITATGQRVTLRCSPRSGDLSVYWYQQSLDQGLQFLIQYYNGEERAKGNILERFSAQQFPDLHSELNLSSLELGDSALYFCASSGSGQGAAGYGYTFGSGTRLTVV.

The V call is TRBV25-1, the J call TRBJ2-1, with 8 bases matching TRBD1. Germline V gives CDR1 MGHDK, CDR2 SYGVNS. The CDR3 is made up of 13 amino acids. Trimming at V came to 6 bases and at J to 8 bases, leaving 6 bases not matched to a gene. CDR3 loop: CASRDRVVDEQFF. The DNA of the CDR3 is TGTGCCAGCAGGGACAGGGTGGTCGATGAGCAGTTCTTC.

This chain uses TRBV2 with TRBJ2-5; D possibly corresponds to TRBD2 (6 bases). Germline CDR1 reads SNHLY; CDR2 reads FYNNEI. This CDR3 region has 13 residues. V lost 8 bases and J lost 5, with 15 bases in between. CDR3 nucleotide sequence: TGTGCCAGCGTTGATAGCGGCGCGGAGACCCAGTACTTC. Protein: CASVDSGAETQYF.

The CDR3 spells CASKGGNTDTQYF. The CDR3 region has the DNA TGCGCCAGCAAGGGGGGGAACACAGATACGCAGTATTTT. The V call is TRBV5-1, the J call TRBJ2-3, with a possible D match to TRBD2 (7 bases). CDR3 length equals 13 residues. Germline V gives CDR1 SGHRS, CDR2 YFSETQ. Trimming stripped 6 bases from V and 2 bases from J, with 10 bases between.

This chain uses TRBV6-5 with TRBJ1-1; 12 bases are shared with TRBD1. V gave up 2 bases and J gave up 6 bases; unmatched junction bases: 4. Germline V gene sequence: CDR1 MNHEY, CDR2 SVGAGI. This CDR3 has 15 amino acids. CDR3: CASSYTGTGGAEAFF. The CDR3 DNA reads as TGTGCCAGCAGTTACACCGGGACAGGGGGCGCTGAAGCTTTCTTT.

The rearrangement uses TRBV2 and TRBJ1-1, with TRBD1 matching over 10 bases. The germline gives CDR1 SNHLY, CDR2 FYNNEI. Trimming took 5 bases from V and 5 from J; bases not matched to a gene: 11. The CDR3 runs 16 residues. CDR3 DNA: TGTGCCAGCAGTAAGATTCCGGGACAGGGGAAAACTGAAGCTTTCTTT. Translating it yields CASSKIPGQGKTEAFF.

CDR3 coding DNA: TGTGCCAGCAGGGGACTAGCGGGAGGGCCTGAGCAGTTCTTC. Translated, it gives CASRGLAGGPEQFF. V gene TRBV27 combines with J gene TRBJ2-1; TRBD2 aligns across 16 bases. The CDR3 contains 14 residues. J was trimmed by 9 bases and V by 6 bases; bases with no gene match: 2. Germline values: CDR1 MNHEY, CDR2 SMNVEV (reference sequence).

Only one count was recorded for this clone. CDR3 sequence reads: CASSFRRGPYEQYF. DNA for the CDR3: TGCGCCAGCAGCTTCCGGCGGGGACCCTACGAGCAGTACTTC. This chain links TRBV5-1 with TRBJ2-7; D possibly corresponds to TRBD2 (6 bases). Per germline, CDR1 SGHRS and CDR2 YFSETQ. The V gene lost 2 bases and the J gene lost 2 bases, with 11 bases spanning the gap. This CDR3 contains 14 residues.

This rearrangement joins TRBV6-1 to TRBJ1-1; D might be TRBD1 (5 bases). The V end lost 2 bases, the J end lost 2 bases, and 12 bases lay between the germline ends. Germline values: CDR1 MNHNS, CDR2 SASEGT. The CDR3 totals 15 residues. For the CDR3, the DNA is TGTGCCAGCAGTGAAACCCAGGGCGGTAACACTGAAGCTTTCTTT. It encodes CASSETQGGNTEAFF.

The V call is TRBV7-9, the J call TRBJ2-1, with 7 bases that match TRBD2. Germline CDR1 reads SEHNR; CDR2 reads FQNEAQ (reference sequence). V was pared by 3 bases and J by 7 bases, with 3 bases of the junction left unmatched. The CDR3 loop spans 13 amino acids. CDR3 nucleotide sequence: TGTGCCAGCAGCTTCTCCGGGGGGAATGAGCAGTTCTTC. Protein sequence: CASSFSGGNEQFF.

V usage is TRBV7-9 and J usage is TRBJ2-7, with D hard to call. With 4 bases removed from V and 5 bases from J, the gap between germline ends came to 9 bases. The CDR3 contains 12 residues. Germline V lookup: CDR1 SEHNR, CDR2 FQNEAQ (reference sequence). The CDR3 bases are TGTGCCAGCAGCTCATTGAACAACGAGCAGTACTTC. It specifies CASSSLNNEQYF.

The chain couples TRBV18 to TRBJ2-7, with TRBD1 matching 9 bases. The CDR3 is 15 amino acids. Germline values: CDR1 KGHSH, CDR2 LQKENI. After removal of 6 bases from V and 3 bases from J, the junction contained 9 bases not matched to a gene. The CDR3 nucleotides are TGTGCCAGCTCGCCTCCGGGGACAGGGCTCTACGAGCAGTACTTC. This encodes CASSPPGTGLYEQYF.